This TCR beta chain derives from a study of cytomegalovirus exposure and HLA in healthy donors. Study-level points and caveats: Researchers catalogued some 160 TCR beta chains as cytomegalovirus-associated. One later analysis, an examination of the 100 to 150 validation repertoires, found that first-cohort TCR clusters tended to co-occur in them. Reportedly, cytomegalovirus status was diagnosed with high sensitivity and specificity.

As regards this clone: Its specificity is unknown.

Germline assignment: CDR1 SGHDT and CDR2 YYEEEE. This CDR3 has 15 amino acids. The trim removed 4 bases at V and 1 base at J, leaving 2 bases unmatched. Repertoires were generated with immunoSEQ multiplex PCR, while TCRdb's copy carries only in-frame clones and drops some. The data hold a few hundred thousand clones, with over 80% observed a single time. The V and J genes are TRBV5-6 and TRBJ2-3, with 11 bases fitting TRBD2. This TCR derives from a woman in her thirties in good health and CMV-seropositive. Sequenced material: PBMCs. The CDR3, as DNA: TGTGCCAGCAGCGGGACTAGCGGCCGCACAGATACGCAGTATTTT. It specifies CASSGTSGRTDTQYF. The variable domain in full, with the rest retrieved from reference TRBV5-6 and TRBJ2-3, is DAGVTQSPTHLIKTRGQQVTLRCSPKSGHDTVSWYQQALGQGPQFIFQYYEEEERQRGNFPDRFSGHQFPNYSSELNVNALLLGDSALYLCASSGTSGRTDTQYFGPGTRLTVL.